Shown below are 21 T cell receptor beta chains from a single sample sequenced in a study of blood T cell repertoires in COVID-19. The assay was immunoSEQ multiplex PCR, and TCRdb's table has in-frame clones only and misses some. The sample consists of about 130,000 clones, around 80% of them appearing once. Material for sequencing was peripheral blood. The receptors were gathered from a man between 65 and 79 years old with acute or convalescent COVID-19.

The rearrangement uses TRBV11-2 and TRBJ2-5; 9 nucleotides align to TRBD1. From germline, CDR1 is SGHAT and CDR2 FQNNGV. This CDR3 contains 15 residues. Trimming at V came to 4 bases and at J to 5 bases, leaving 8 bases not matched to a gene. CDR3 sequence: CASSSGNRGPETQYF. The CDR3 nucleotides are TGTGCCAGCAGCTCGGGGAACAGGGGGCCTGAGACCCAGTACTTC.

V usage is TRBV3-1 (or the pseudogene TRBV3-2) and J usage is TRBJ2-6; D is perhaps TRBD1 (7 bases). This CDR3 is 20 amino acids long. Trimming cost V 0 bases and J 0 bases, with 18 bases left between them. CDR1 is LGHDT and CDR2 is YNNKEL in the germline V gene (reference sequence). CDR3 sequence: CASSQDRPGGYFSGANVLTF. In DNA form, the CDR3 reads TGTGCCAGCAGCCAAGATCGTCCAGGGGGGTATTTCTCTGGGGCCAACGTCCTGACTTTC.

CDR3 in amino acids: CASSHGRSGGTNEKLFF. DNA for the CDR3: TGCGCCAGCAGCCACGGACGTTCAGGGGGAACTAATGAAAAACTGTTTTTT. The rearrangement links TRBV4-1 to TRBJ1-4; TRBD1 matches at 7 bases. The germline gives CDR1 MGHRA, CDR2 YSYEKL. The CDR3 extends over 17 amino acids. V lost 3 bases and J lost 1; bases outside the gene matches: 8.

J is TRBJ2-5 and V is TRBV7-3, with 10 bases that match TRBD2. The V gene end was trimmed by 0 bases and the J gene end by 4 bases; junction bases not matched to a gene: 2. Germline assignment: CDR1 SGHTA and CDR2 FQGTGA. There are 15 residues in the CDR3. The CDR3 reads CASSLTVAGGETQYF. In DNA, the CDR3 is TGTGCCAGCAGCTTAACAGTAGCGGGGGGAGAGACCCAGTACTTC.

The genes are TRBV3-1 (or the pseudogene TRBV3-2) and TRBJ1-2, with TRBD1 as a possible D gene (5 bases). The CDR3 loop spans 14 amino acids. The germline V gene has CDR1 LGHDT and CDR2 YNNKEL (reference sequence). V lost 1 base and J lost 6, with 12 bases in between. CDR3: CASSQGVRADGYTF. The DNA for the CDR3 is TGTGCCAGCAGCCAAGGAGTCAGGGCTGATGGCTACACCTTC.

The chain uses TRBV5-6 and TRBJ2-1; 10 bases are a match to TRBD2. In germline, CDR1 is SGHDT, CDR2 YYEEEE. This CDR3 region has 15 residues. After removal of 4 bases from V and 2 bases from J, the junction contained 3 bases not matched to a gene. In DNA, the CDR3 is TGTGCCAGCAGCATAGCGGGGGGACCCTACAATGAGCAGTTCTTC. As protein: CASSIAGGPYNEQFF.

The V and J genes are TRBV6-5 and TRBJ1-1; D is perhaps TRBD1 (5 bases). Germline values: CDR1 MNHEY, CDR2 SVGAGI. Deletions cut 6 bases from V and 4 bases from J, with 12 bases between. The CDR3 is 13 residues long. The CDR3 sequence: CASRLQGGTEAFF. The DNA of the CDR3 is TGTGCCAGCAGGCTGCAGGGAGGCACTGAAGCTTTCTTT.

The gene calls are TRBV10-3 and TRBJ2-1; 7 bases agree with TRBD1. J lost 4 bases, V lost 7 bases, and 7 bases had no gene match. Germline V gene data show CDR1 as ENHRY and CDR2 as SYGVKD. This CDR3 is 14 amino acids long. The CDR3 nucleotides read TGTGCCATCACCGGGGACAGTAAATACAATGAGCAGTTCTTC. Encoded protein: CAITGDSKYNEQFF.

CDR3 DNA sequence: TGCGCCAGCAGCTTTTCACCACAGCCGAACACTGAAGCTTTCTTT. This encodes CASSFSPQPNTEAFF. The genes are TRBV5-1 and TRBJ1-1; unclear D gene. Germline V gives CDR1 SGHRS, CDR2 YFSETQ. The V end lost 2 bases, the J end lost 1 base, and 12 bases lay between the germline ends. The CDR3 is 15 amino acids.

V and J are TRBV6-5 and TRBJ1-5, with 8 nucleotides matching TRBD1. Germline V lookup: CDR1 MNHEY, CDR2 SVGAGI. With 2 bases clipped from V and 7 bases from J, the junction kept 7 bases outside the gene matches. This CDR3 is built from 15 residues. The CDR3 DNA sequence: TGTGCCAGCAGTTACAGCGGACAGGGAGGACAGCCCCAGCATTTT. It encodes CASSYSGQGGQPQHF.

A few counts support this clone. This sequence joins TRBV7-6 and TRBJ2-5; D is perhaps TRBD1 (5 bases). V was clipped by 1 base and J by 4 bases, with 22 bases between them. The CDR3 runs 18 residues. Germline CDR1 is SGHVS and CDR2 is FNYEAQ. The chain's CDR3 is CASSLGLYRQGNRETQYF. The CDR3 nucleotides are TGTGCCAGCAGCTTAGGGTTATATAGGCAGGGCAATCGAGAGACCCAGTACTTC.

CDR3 region: CASRGTSGGASSYEQYF. CDR3 sequence (DNA): TGTGCCAGCAGGGGGACTAGCGGGGGGGCGAGCTCCTACGAGCAGTACTTC. The chain combines TRBV2 with TRBJ2-7; 16 positions match TRBD2. CDR1 is SNHLY, CDR2 FYNNEI, per germline. V was clipped by 6 bases and J by 0 bases; unmatched bases: 5. This CDR3 has 17 residues.

This chain uses TRBV19 with TRBJ1-5; D is unclear. Per the germline V gene, CDR1 is LNHDA and CDR2 is SQIVND (reference sequence). Trimming stripped 3 bases from V and 0 bases from J, with 12 bases between. The CDR3 has 16 amino acids. The CDR3 region is CASSIPGGYSNQPQHF. DNA for the CDR3: TGTGCCAGTAGTATCCCAGGAGGGTATAGCAATCAGCCCCAGCATTTT.

This CDR3 is CASSLAWASDEKLFF. CDR3 sequence (DNA): TGCGCCAGCAGCTTGGCATGGGCGTCTGATGAAAAACTGTTTTTT. This chain links TRBV5-1 with TRBJ1-4; D not resolved. Germline V lookup: CDR1 SGHRS, CDR2 YFSETQ. Trimming shortened V by 0 bases and J by 6 bases, and 12 bases separated the two germline ends. This CDR3 has 15 residues.

The chain combines TRBV10-3 with TRBJ2-7; 7 bases fit TRBD1. Germline V CDR1 and CDR2: ENHRY, SYGVKD. The V segment lost 6 bases and the J segment 3 bases; nucleotides outside the gene matches: 8. The CDR3 is 14 amino acids. CDR3 coding DNA: TGTGCCATCAGCAAACAGGGGCCCAACTACGAGCAGTACTTC. This sequence encodes CAISKQGPNYEQYF.

The CDR3: CASSVGQGNTGELFF. CDR3 bases: TGTGCCAGCAGCGTCGGGCAGGGGAACACCGGGGAGCTGTTTTTT. The chain has TRBV11-3 and TRBJ2-2; D is possibly TRBD1 (5 bases). Germline V CDR1 and CDR2: SGHNT, YENEEA. The CDR3 is 15 amino acids. V was cut by 5 bases and J by 1 base, with 11 bases left in between.

This chain joins TRBV5-1 and TRBJ1-4; 8 nucleotides align to TRBD1. This CDR3 is 14 amino acids long. The V segment lost 4 bases and the J segment 5 bases; nucleotides outside the gene matches: 4. Looked up from germline, CDR1 is SGHRS and CDR2 is YFSETQ. The CDR3 bases are TGCGCCAGCAGCGCAGGGGGCCTGAATGAAAAACTGTTTTTT. Its translation: CASSAGGLNEKLFF.

The chain is built from TRBV6-5 and TRBJ1-2; D not resolved. Per germline, CDR1 MNHEY and CDR2 SVGAGI. The V end lost 6 bases, the J end lost 8 bases, and 16 bases lay between the germline ends. The CDR3 loop spans 13 amino acids. CDR3 sequence: CASSSWAGEGYTF. The CDR3 DNA reads as TGTGCCAGCAGCTCCTGGGCAGGTGAAGGCTACACCTTC.

The chain joins TRBV5-1 to TRBJ1-4; 10 nucleotides align to TRBD1. Unmatched junction bases numbered 3, after V lost 4 bases and J lost 6 bases. Germline V gene lookup returns CDR1 SGHRS and CDR2 YFSETQ. CDR3 length: 14 amino acids. CDR3 region: CASSLGTGDEKLFF. The CDR3 coding sequence is TGCGCCAGCAGCCTCGGGACAGGGGATGAAAAACTGTTTTTT.

The chain recombines TRBV29-1 with TRBJ1-3, with 7 bases aligning to TRBD1. This CDR3 has 14 amino acids. With 5 bases clipped from V and 2 bases from J, the junction kept 6 bases outside the gene matches. Germline CDR1 SQVTM, CDR2 ANQGSEA. In DNA, the CDR3 is TGCAGCGTTTCACTCGGGACAGCTGGAAACACCATATATTTT. Protein sequence: CSVSLGTAGNTIYF.

This clone showed up just a few times. The V gene is TRBV28, the J gene TRBJ1-5; tentative D call: TRBD1 (5 bases). Trimming shortened V by 8 bases and J by 7 bases, and 18 bases separated the two germline ends. The CDR3 is 14 amino acids. The germline gives CDR1 MDHEN, CDR2 SYDVKM. The DNA of the CDR3 is TGTGCCAGCTCCCCGGGGCCCGCGGGACAGCCCCAGCATTTT. It is translated as CASSPGPAGQPQHF.